The source of this TCR beta chain is a study of cytomegalovirus exposure and HLA in healthy donors. Notes on the study in general: About 87% or about 30% of the time was how often most TCR beta V segments were productive, according to an earlier analysis.

Turning to this clone: Its specificity is unknown.

The CDR3 covers 13 residues. Germline CDR1 is SGHKS and CDR2 is YYEKEE (reference sequence). V lost 0 bases, J lost 6 bases, and 9 bases lay in between. Both 60 Vbeta primers and 13 Jbeta primers went into the PCR. Profiling relied on immunoSEQ multiplex PCR, and the TCRdb table lists in-frame clones only, not all of them. This table holds 100,000 or so clones, 60% to 85% found once. This sequence joins TRBV5-5 and TRBJ1-2; D call uncertain. This clonotype originated in a woman between 35 and 50 years old in good health and CMV-seropositive. The sequenced material came from PBMCs. CDR3 DNA sequence: TGTGCCAGCAGCTTGGACAGTATGAATGGCTACACCTTC. It codes for CASSLDSMNGYTF.